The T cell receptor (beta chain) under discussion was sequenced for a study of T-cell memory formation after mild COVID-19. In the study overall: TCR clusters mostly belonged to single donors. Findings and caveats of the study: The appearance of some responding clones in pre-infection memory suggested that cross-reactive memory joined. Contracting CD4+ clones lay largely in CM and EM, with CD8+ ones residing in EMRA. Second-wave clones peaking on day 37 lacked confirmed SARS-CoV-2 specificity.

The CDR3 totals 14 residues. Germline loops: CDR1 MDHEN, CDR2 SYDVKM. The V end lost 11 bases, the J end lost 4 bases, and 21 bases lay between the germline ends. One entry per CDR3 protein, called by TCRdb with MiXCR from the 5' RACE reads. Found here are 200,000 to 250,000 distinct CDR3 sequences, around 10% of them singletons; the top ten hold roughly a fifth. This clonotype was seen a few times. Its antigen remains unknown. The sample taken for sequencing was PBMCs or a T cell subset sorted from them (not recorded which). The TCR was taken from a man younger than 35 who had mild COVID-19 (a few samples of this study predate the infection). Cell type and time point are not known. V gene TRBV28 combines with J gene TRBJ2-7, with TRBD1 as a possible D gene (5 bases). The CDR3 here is CAAATGPDLYEQYF. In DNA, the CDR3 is TGTGCCGCCGCTACAGGCCCCGATCTTTACGAGCAGTACTTC. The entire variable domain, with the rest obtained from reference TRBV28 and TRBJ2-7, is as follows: DVKVTQSSRYLVKRTGEKVFLECVQDMDHENMFWYRQDPGLGLRLIYFSYDVKMKEKGDIPEGYSVSREKKERFSLILESASTNQTSMYLCAAATGPDLYEQYFGPGTRLTVT.